This is a list of T cell receptor beta chains from one sample in a study of CD8+ T cells in alopecia areata. Method: immunoSEQ multiplex PCR; TCRdb's copy keeps in-frame clones and lacks some. The sample holds under 200,000 clones; around three fifths are singletons and the top ten take 14%. The sequencing here drew on CD4+ T cells sorted from blood, taken at week 24, from a patient treated with tofacitinib. Receptors were obtained from a human donor with alopecia areata. Each CDR3 is given with its conserved first and last residue. Each record gives: V gene, J gene, CDR3 protein.

v_call: TRBV11-3; j_call: TRBJ2-3; cdr3_aa: CASSLSYQQSDTQYF
v_call: TRBV29-1; j_call: TRBJ2-7; cdr3_aa: CSVKGGTGYYEQYF
v_call: TRBV18; j_call: TRBJ1-1; cdr3_aa: CASSPQTGSNTEAFF
v_call: TRBV30; j_call: TRBJ1-5; cdr3_aa: CASGTGGHQPQHF
v_call: TRBV2; j_call: -; cdr3_aa: CASRRRLAGQETQYF
v_call: TRBV5-4; j_call: TRBJ2-2; cdr3_aa: CASSVGGLAGHTGELFF
v_call: TRBV6-7; j_call: TRBJ1-1; cdr3_aa: CASSYSMPGDTEAFF
v_call: TRBV29-1; j_call: TRBJ1-6; cdr3_aa: CSVEEARAGSSYNSPLHF
v_call: TRBV11-2; j_call: TRBJ1-1; cdr3_aa: CASSLAGLPAFF
v_call: TRBV5-6; j_call: TRBJ2-1; cdr3_aa: CASSLSVGTYNEQFF
v_call: TRBV2; j_call: TRBJ2-3; cdr3_aa: CASGGAGGYSSTDTQYF
v_call: TRBV4-1; j_call: TRBJ2-1; cdr3_aa: CASSHLGRLVNEQFF
v_call: TRBV2; j_call: TRBJ2-1; cdr3_aa: CASCAQILCEQFF
v_call: TRBV2; j_call: TRBJ2-1; cdr3_aa: CASRERQGANNEQFF
v_call: TRBV4-2; j_call: TRBJ2-5; cdr3_aa: CASSQTAGGHRMETQYF
v_call: TRBV5-1; j_call: TRBJ2-5; cdr3_aa: CASSLALAGEQETQYF
v_call: TRBV9; j_call: TRBJ2-7; cdr3_aa: CASSVSGTSREQYF
v_call: TRBV28; j_call: TRBJ1-1; cdr3_aa: CASSHYEAFF
v_call: TRBV30; j_call: TRBJ2-5; cdr3_aa: CAWSVQRGAQETQYF
v_call: TRBV29-1; j_call: TRBJ1-1; cdr3_aa: CSVEDRAYMNTEAFF
v_call: TRBV5-6; j_call: TRBJ2-7; cdr3_aa: CASSLVDNYEQYF
v_call: TRBV29-1; j_call: TRBJ2-7; cdr3_aa: CSVKDRVSPYEQYF
v_call: TRBV5-1; j_call: TRBJ2-5; cdr3_aa: CASSGTGQETQYF